A single sample gave rise to the 11 T cell receptor beta chains below, sequenced in a study of blood T cell repertoires in COVID-19. Generated by immunoSEQ multiplex PCR, the TCRdb table keeps only in-frame clones and is missing some. The repertoire holds more than 70,000 clones, around nine tenths seen once, with just under 4% in the top ten. The sample was peripheral blood. These receptors were collected from a woman in her forties or fifties in a cohort sampled during active COVID-19.

The chain recombines TRBV7-6 with TRBJ2-6, with D maybe TRBD1 (6 bases). The CDR3 sequence is 19 residues long. Trimming removed 1 base at V and 0 bases at J, with 16 bases between. From germline, CDR1 is SGHVS and CDR2 FNYEAQ. CDR3: CASSLGSGTKFSGANVLTF. The CDR3 DNA sequence: TGTGCCAGCAGCTTAGGATCCGGGACAAAGTTCTCTGGGGCCAACGTCCTGACTTTC.

The CDR3 is CASSEQGHSYEQYF. CDR3 DNA sequence: TGCGCCAGCAGCGAGCAGGGCCACTCCTACGAGCAGTACTTC. The rearrangement uses TRBV5-1 and TRBJ2-7; D might be TRBD1 (5 bases). CDR1 SGHRS and CDR2 YFSETQ come from the germline V gene. The CDR3 sequence is 14 residues long. Deletions cut 4 bases from V and 0 bases from J, with 11 bases between.

The chain recombines TRBV18 with TRBJ2-5; 8 bases match TRBD1. This CDR3 region has 15 residues. V trimming: 8 bases; J trimming: 1 base; junction bases outside the gene matches: 9. Per germline, CDR1 KGHSH and CDR2 LQKENI. CDR3 bases: TGTGCCAGCCGGATCCCTGGACAGGGCCAAGAGACCCAGTACTTC. This gives the protein CASRIPGQGQETQYF. The full variable domain, rest sourced from reference TRBV18 and TRBJ2-5, is NAGVMQNPRHLVRRRGQEARLRCSPMKGHSHVYWYRQLPEEGLKFMVYLQKENIIDESGMPKERFSAEFPKEGPSILRIQQVVRGDSAAYFCASRIPGQGQETQYFGPGTRLLVL.

This clone was detected only a few times. The DNA of the CDR3 is TGTGCCAGCAACAGCCGGGACACACCCTACGAGCAGTACTTC. Its translation is CASNSRDTPYEQYF. The J gene is TRBJ2-7, the V gene TRBV5-6; TRBD1 might be the D (6 bases). Trimming took off 6 bases at V and 2 bases at J, with 15 bases between the two ends. There are 14 residues in the CDR3. CDR1 and CDR2 (germline): SGHDT, YYEEEE. Full variable domain (rest looked up from reference TRBV5-6 and TRBJ2-7): DAGVTQSPTHLIKTRGQQVTLRCSPKSGHDTVSWYQQALGQGPQFIFQYYEEEERQRGNFPDRFSGHQFPNYSSELNVNALLLGDSALYLCASNSRDTPYEQYFGPGTRLTVT.

This chain joins TRBV29-1 and TRBJ1-1, with 8 positions matching TRBD1. The V gene end was trimmed by 6 bases and the J gene end by 1 base; junction bases not matched to a gene: 7. The CDR3 runs 14 residues. Germline assignment: CDR1 SQVTM and CDR2 ANQGSEA. In DNA form, the CDR3 reads TGCAGCGTCGCCCGGGACAGGACGAACACTGAAGCTTTCTTT. This translates into CSVARDRTNTEAFF.

This rearrangement joins TRBV3-1 (or the pseudogene TRBV3-2) to TRBJ2-7; D call uncertain. Trimming pared 1 base from V and 7 bases from J, leaving 8 bases between. Germline values: CDR1 LGHDT, CDR2 YNNKEL (reference sequence). The CDR3 length is 12 residues. The CDR3 DNA reads as TGTGCCAGCAGCCAAGGCACTCAAGAGCAGTACTTC. This encodes CASSQGTQEQYF.

The chain recombines TRBV19 with TRBJ1-6, with no clear D. The V end lost 1 base, the J end lost 5 bases, and 24 bases lay between the germline ends. CDR3 length equals 20 residues. Germline CDR1 reads LNHDA; CDR2 reads SQIVND (reference sequence). The CDR3 nucleotides read TGTGCCAGTAGTATAGCTGGCGGATCCACAATACTCGGGGATAATTCACCCCTCCACTTT. Translating gives CASSIAGGSTILGDNSPLHF.

The V gene is TRBV5-1, the J gene TRBJ2-7; D gene ambiguous. The CDR3 sequence is 14 residues long. Trimming stripped 0 bases from V and 5 bases from J, with 12 bases between. The germline V gene has CDR1 SGHRS and CDR2 YFSETQ. CDR3 DNA sequence: TGCGCCAGCAGCTTGGGTCAGACCCAGGACGAGCAGTACTTC. It is translated as CASSLGQTQDEQYF.

The J gene is TRBJ2-1, the V gene TRBV5-4, with a tentative D call TRBD2 (6 bases). Germline V CDR1 and CDR2: SGHNT, YYREEE (reference sequence). CDR3 length: 15 amino acids. V gave up 4 bases and J gave up 0 bases, with 11 bases separating them. DNA for the CDR3: TGTGCCAGCAGCACCCGGGGGAGCTCCTACAATGAGCAGTTCTTC. Translating gives CASSTRGSSYNEQFF. Filled out from reference TRBV5-4 and TRBJ2-1, the complete variable domain reads ETGVTQSPTHLIKTRGQQVTLRCSSQSGHNTVSWYQQALGQGPQFIFQYYREEENGRGNFPPRFSGLQFPNYSSELNVNALELDDSALYLCASSTRGSSYNEQFFGPGTRLTVL.

V usage is TRBV29-1 and J usage is TRBJ1-1; possible D gene TRBD1, 6 bases. The CDR3 runs 14 residues. V lost 4 bases to trimming and J lost 0 bases, with 12 bases between them. Germline CDR1 is SQVTM and CDR2 is ANQGSEA. As DNA, the CDR3 is TGCAGCGTTGTAGCGGGGGCAATGAACACTGAAGCTTTCTTT. Protein: CSVVAGAMNTEAFF.

The gene calls are TRBV11-3 and TRBJ2-1, with D unresolved. This CDR3 is 14 amino acids long. Per the germline V gene, CDR1 is SGHNT and CDR2 is YENEEA. V was trimmed by 3 bases and J by 6 bases, leaving 12 bases between them. The CDR3 region has the DNA TGTGCCAGCAGCTTCCCTAGACCAAGCAATGAGCAGTTCTTC. Translation gives CASSFPRPSNEQFF.